A single sample gave rise to the 5 T cell receptor beta chains below, sequenced in a study of cytomegalovirus exposure and HLA in healthy donors. The PCR had 60 Vbeta and 13 Jbeta primers. Data came from immunoSEQ multiplex PCR; TCRdb stores just in-frame clones and leaves some out. The sample holds over 150,000 clones, around 81% seen once. Source material: PBMCs. The receptors were gathered from a woman aged 25 to 45 in good health and CMV-seronegative.

This clone has just a few counts. The chain couples TRBV5-6 to TRBJ2-4, with 7 nucleotides matching TRBD1. The V gene's germline CDR1 is SGHDT and CDR2 YYEEEE. V lost 3 bases and J lost 2; bases outside the gene matches: 11. The CDR3 has 17 amino acids. This CDR3 is CASSSRFTGESKNIQYF. The CDR3 coding sequence is TGTGCCAGCAGCTCCCGCTTTACAGGGGAATCCAAAAACATTCAGTACTTC.

The V and J genes are TRBV18 and TRBJ2-5; D call uncertain. Germline CDR1 and CDR2: KGHSH and LQKENI. The CDR3 runs to 15 residues. V dropped 3 bases and J dropped 0 bases, with 11 bases sitting between them. Written as DNA, the CDR3 is TGTGCCAGCTCACCGCAAGCTGCCGACCAAGAGACCCAGTACTTC. Amino acids: CASSPQAADQETQYF.

This sequence joins TRBV5-1 and TRBJ1-1, with D hard to call. This CDR3 spans 12 amino acids. CDR1 is SGHRS and CDR2 is YFSETQ in the germline V gene. V dropped 2 bases and J dropped 4 bases, with 6 bases sitting between them. For the CDR3, the DNA is TGCGCCAGCAGCTTTGAGGGCACTGAAGCTTTCTTT. Translation: CASSFEGTEAFF.

The CDR3, as DNA: TGTGCCAGCGGGCCGGGAGAGATCTACGAGCAGTACTTC. Translation gives CASGPGEIYEQYF. The rearrangement uses TRBV7-2 and TRBJ2-5; a weak D match, TRBD2 (6 bases). The end of the DNA fits TRBJ2-7 better, so the J call may be wrong. CDR1 is SGHTA and CDR2 is FQGNSA in the germline V gene. The CDR3 has 13 residues.

The rearrangement joins TRBV27 to TRBJ2-1; D may be TRBD2 (6 bases). V shed 2 bases and J shed 6 bases, with 11 bases lying between them. The CDR3 is made up of 14 amino acids. Germline V lookup: CDR1 MNHEY, CDR2 SMNVEV (reference sequence). The CDR3 is CASSLGGQFNEQFF. The CDR3 bases are TGTGCCAGCAGTTTAGGAGGGCAGTTCAATGAGCAGTTCTTC.